This T cell receptor beta chain was observed in a study of metastatic and nonmetastatic thyroid tumors. Across the study: Repertoires from malignant and benign thyroid patients were compared across blood and tumor or nodule tissue.

No patient received treatment before thyroid surgery. The germline V gene encodes CDR1 MNHEY and CDR2 SMNVEV (reference sequence). V lost 3 bases to trimming and J lost 6 bases; unmatched junction nucleotides: 5. This CDR3 has 15 residues. Overall study results and limits: It was reported that TCR beta diversity was significantly higher in malignant thyroid tumors than benign nodules, in blood and tumor.

In the original processing: Variation in CDR3 across clinicopathological groups served as the basis for constructing a distant-metastasis classifier in papillary thyroid cancer. TCRdb re-called the PCR reads through MiXCR. TCRdb, not the authors, supplied the V and J calls. The sample lists around 20,000 clones, around 34% occurring once. As regards this clone: Its antigen remains unidentified.

The sequence was obtained from a female donor with papillary thyroid cancer or a benign thyroid nodule (not recorded which). Some clones in this sample may be carry-over from other donors' samples. The chain is built from TRBV27 and TRBJ1-6; 7 nucleotides match TRBD1. Sequencing was carried out using tumor tissue. CDR3 sequence: CASSLGQPLNSPLHF. The CDR3 bases are TGTGCCAGCAGTTTGGGACAGCCCCTTAATTCACCCCTCCACTTT.